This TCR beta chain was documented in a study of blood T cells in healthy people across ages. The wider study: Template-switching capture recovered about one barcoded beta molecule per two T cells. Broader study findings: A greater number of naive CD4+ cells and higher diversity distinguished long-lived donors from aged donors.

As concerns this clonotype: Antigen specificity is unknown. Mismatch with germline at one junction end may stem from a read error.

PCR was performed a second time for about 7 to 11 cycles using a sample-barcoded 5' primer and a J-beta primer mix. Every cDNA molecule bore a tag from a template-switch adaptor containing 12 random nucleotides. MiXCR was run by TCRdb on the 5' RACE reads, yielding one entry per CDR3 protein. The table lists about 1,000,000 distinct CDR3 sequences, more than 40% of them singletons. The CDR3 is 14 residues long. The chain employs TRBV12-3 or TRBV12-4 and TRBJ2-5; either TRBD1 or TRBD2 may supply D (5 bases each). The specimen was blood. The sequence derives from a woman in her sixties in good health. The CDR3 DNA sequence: TGTGCCGGCAGTAGGACGGGACCTCAAGAGACCCAGTACTTC. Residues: CAGSRTGPQETQYF.